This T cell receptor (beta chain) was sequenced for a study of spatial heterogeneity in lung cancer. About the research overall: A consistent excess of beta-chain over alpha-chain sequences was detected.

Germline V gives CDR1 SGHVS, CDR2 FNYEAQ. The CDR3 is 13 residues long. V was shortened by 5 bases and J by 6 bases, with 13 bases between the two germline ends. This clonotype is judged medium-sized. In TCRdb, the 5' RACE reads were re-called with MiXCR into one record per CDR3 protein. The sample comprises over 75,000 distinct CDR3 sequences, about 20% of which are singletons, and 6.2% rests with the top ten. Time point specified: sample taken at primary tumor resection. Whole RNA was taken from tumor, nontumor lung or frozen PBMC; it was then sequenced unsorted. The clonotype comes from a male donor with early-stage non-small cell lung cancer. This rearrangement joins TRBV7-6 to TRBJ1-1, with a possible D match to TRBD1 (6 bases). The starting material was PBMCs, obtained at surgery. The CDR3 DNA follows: TGTGCCAGCAGCCGAGGGGGGCTCGCTGAAGCTTTCTTT. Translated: CASSRGGLAEAFF.